This T cell receptor (beta chain) was captured by sequencing in a study of Tregs in tolerant kidney transplant recipients (dated by TCRdb to about 2019). Study-level background: The study used TCRbeta sequencing to identify donor-specific regulatory T cells before combined kidney and bone marrow transplantation, then tracked those cells after transplant.

Concerning this clone itself: Its binding antigen is unknown. The missing conserved phenylalanine or tryptophan at the end of this CDR3 makes a read error likely.

Summary of the overall study and its limitations: Because only a small number of patients were included, the study had limitations, and the results will need to be validated in larger populations as well as under other immunosuppression protocols. In tolerant patients, donor-specific Tregs expanded more than Tregs overall, which suggests antigen-driven rather than nonspecific expansion. Biological reproducibility was not directly assessed, although technical replication error appeared to be minimal. For some patients the PCR primers changed over time, which made it impossible to compare the samples from those patients at the nucleotide level. The most biologically relevant and donor-specific TCRbeta repertoire appeared to be identified by expanding Tregs with activated donor B cells.

From V the trimming removes 3 bases and from J it removes 5 bases, while the gene matches leave 6 bases of the junction unaccounted for. Per the germline V gene (reference sequence), LNHDA is the CDR1 and SQIVND is the CDR2. The CDR3 is 14 amino acids in total, end residues counted. Solely the CDR3 DNA is kept, with 42 bases framed from the first base. For TCRbeta CDR3 sequencing, genomic DNA was extracted from sorted cells using the QIAGEN DNeasy Blood and Tissue Kit. High-throughput TCRbeta CDR3 sequencing, which included PCR amplification with bias correction and internal controls, was done commercially through immunoSEQ. The original pipeline was this. Unique productive TCRbeta sequences were defined by CDR3 nucleotide sequence where primers matched, and otherwise by CDR3 amino acid sequence together with Vbeta and Jbeta genes. To correct for sorting error, sequences found in more than one sorted population at a frequency ratio of 2:1 or less were discarded, and the remaining shared sequences were assigned to the population with the higher frequency. Sequences were defined as donor-reactive when expanded at least 5-fold in CFSE-low cells versus unstimulated cells and present at a frequency of at least 0.01% in CFSE-low cells. Jensen-Shannon divergence, calculated on the top 100 TCRbeta sequences ranked by frequency, was used to quantify repertoire divergence. For samples with multiple sequencing runs, sorting error was corrected in each run separately before the runs were combined. The clones in this table, taken by TCRdb from immuneACCESS, are in-frame only. Not every clone is retained; where verified, under half of the shortfall comes from an unresolved V gene, and the cause of the rest is unknown. That table is the source of V, J and clone size, and D and trimming were worked out from the DNA. For this sample the table gives about 64,000 clones, of which around 87% were detected only once. The leading ten clones occupy about 4% of the sample.

This specimen's time point label, interpreted: 6 months after combined kidney and bone marrow transplant. Related donors were used in the transplants with nonmyeloablative bone marrow transplantation, and mixed chimerism was transient in the human trials. Thawed PBMCs were FACS-sorted into unstimulated Tregs (CD4+CD25+CD127-), CD4+ non-Tregs (CD4+CD25-), CD4 cells and CD8 cells. The patients were 4 recipients of combined kidney and bone marrow transplants from the ITN036ST trial, and samples were available only for these trial subjects. Healthy control blood was processed to PBMCs by Ficoll density gradient and cryopreserved, and patient PBMCs were collected before and after transplant.

The specimen comprised CD4+ T cells from blood (PBMCs), sampled 6 months after the transplant. The chain is assembled from TRBV19 and TRBJ2-7, with 8 bases matching TRBD1. The sequence was collected from a human patient who received a combined kidney and bone marrow transplant. Some T cells may originate with the graft donor following a transplant. The nucleotide sequence reads TGTGCCAGTAGTATCCGGGACAGGTCTAACGAGCAGTACCTC. This gives the protein CASSIRDRSNEQYL.